The 17 T cell receptor beta chains listed next were all sequenced from one sample in a study of blood T cell repertoires in COVID-19. TCRdb keeps only in-frame clones here, not all; method: immunoSEQ multiplex PCR. In the table there are some 60,000 clones, approximately 80% of which are singletons. Source material: peripheral blood. Receptor source: a man in his 60s with acute or convalescent COVID-19.

V usage is TRBV6-1 and J usage is TRBJ1-5; D is uncertain. The germline CDR1 and CDR2 sequences are MNHNS and SASEGT. V lost 0 bases and J 7 bases, leaving 4 bases between the germline ends. The CDR3 runs 12 residues. The CDR3 is CASSEARQPQHF. DNA of the CDR3: TGTGCCAGCAGTGAAGCGCGCCAGCCCCAGCATTTT.

The V call is TRBV28, the J call TRBJ2-7, with TRBD1 matching 7 bases. The CDR3 runs 15 residues. Losses at the gene ends were 3 bases for V and 2 bases for J; bases not matched to a gene: 7. The germline V gene encodes CDR1 MDHEN and CDR2 SYDVKM. Here the CDR3 DNA reads TGTGCCAGCAGTTTGCCCGGGACAGCGACCTACGAGCAGTACTTC. Amino acids: CASSLPGTATYEQYF.

J is TRBJ1-3 and V is TRBV4-2, with 7 bases aligning to TRBD1. This CDR3 spans 16 amino acids. V was clipped by 3 bases and J by 0 bases; unmatched bases: 5. Germline assignment: CDR1 LGHNA and CDR2 YNFKEQ. The CDR3 protein is CASSQGDRPSGNTIYF. The CDR3 DNA reads TGTGCCAGCAGCCAGGGGGACAGACCCTCTGGAAACACCATATATTTT.

V is TRBV19 and J is TRBJ1-5, with 7 positions matching TRBD1. This CDR3 spans 15 amino acids. The J segment lost 7 bases and the V segment lost 3 bases, leaving 9 bases of the junction unmatched. The V gene's germline CDR1 is LNHDA and CDR2 SQIVND (reference sequence). The CDR3 protein is CASSIRGGAGQPQHF. For the CDR3, the DNA is TGTGCCAGTAGTATTAGAGGGGGCGCGGGACAGCCCCAGCATTTT.

The CDR3 sequence is CASRLGAEQFF. The CDR3 DNA follows: TGTGCCAGCAGATTGGGGGCTGAGCAGTTCTTC. The chain joins TRBV6-5 to TRBJ2-1; D may be TRBD1 (6 bases). Germline V gene data show CDR1 as MNHEY and CDR2 as SVGAGI. The length of the CDR3 is 11 residues. V shed 6 bases and J shed 9 bases, with 9 bases lying between them.

This clone has only a few counts. The V and J genes are TRBV6-1 and TRBJ1-2; D gene ambiguous. Germline loops: CDR1 MNHNS, CDR2 SASEGT. CDR3 length equals 14 residues. The V end lost 2 bases, the J end lost 4 bases, and 11 bases lay between the germline ends. CDR3 region: CASSERGGGYGYTF. As DNA, the CDR3 is TGTGCCAGCAGTGAACGGGGAGGCGGCTATGGCTACACCTTC.

About this clone: The sample carries other DNA sequences with the same CDR3. The J gene is TRBJ1-2, the V gene TRBV7-9, with D hard to call. The V and J ends lost 1 base and 5 bases respectively, with 8 bases between them. CDR1 is SEHNR, CDR2 FQNEAQ, per germline (reference sequence). This CDR3 is 13 amino acids long. CDR3 loop: CASSLGGGYGYTF. The CDR3 DNA reads TGTGCCAGCAGCTTAGGGGGAGGGTATGGCTACACCTTC.

The V call is TRBV3-1 (or the pseudogene TRBV3-2), the J call TRBJ2-1; 12 bases fit TRBD2. CDR1 and CDR2 from the germline V gene are LGHDT and YNNKEL (reference sequence). Losses at the gene ends were 6 bases for V and 0 bases for J; bases not matched to a gene: 6. This CDR3 contains 17 residues. The CDR3 here is CASRTTSGGTSYNEQFF. The CDR3 nucleotides read TGTGCCAGCAGGACGACTAGCGGGGGAACCTCCTACAATGAGCAGTTCTTC.

The chain combines TRBV6-5 with TRBJ2-5; 11 bases line up with TRBD2. Germline CDR1 and CDR2: MNHEY and SVGAGI. The V gene end was trimmed by 4 bases and the J gene end by 1 base; junction bases not matched to a gene: 5. This CDR3 region has 16 residues. Here the CDR3 reads CASSFRTSGSQETQYF. The CDR3 coding sequence is TGTGCCAGCAGTTTCCGGACTAGCGGGTCCCAAGAGACCCAGTACTTC.

The rearrangement joins TRBV3-1 (or the pseudogene TRBV3-2) to TRBJ2-1; TRBD1 might be the D (6 bases). The CDR3 sequence is 17 residues long. Germline V CDR1 and CDR2: LGHDT, YNNKEL (reference sequence). The V and J ends lost 6 bases and 2 bases respectively, with 20 bases between them. DNA for the CDR3: TGTGCCAGCAGGAACGACTCCATATGGGGGCCCTACAATGAGCAGTTCTTC. This sequence encodes CASRNDSIWGPYNEQFF.

This chain joins TRBV4-2 and TRBJ2-4, with TRBD2 identical over 7 bases. Germline CDR1 and CDR2: LGHNA and YNFKEQ. This CDR3 contains 15 residues. V dropped 2 bases and J dropped 5; count of bases not matched to a gene: 6. The CDR3 DNA is TGTGCCAGCAGCCAACGGACTAGTGCCCAAAACATTCAGTACTTC. Encoded protein: CASSQRTSAQNIQYF.

This chain connects TRBV18 to TRBJ2-1, with TRBD2 matching over 9 bases. CDR3 length: 16 amino acids. Trimming cost V 3 bases and J 2 bases; bases outside gene matches: 5. The germline CDR1 and CDR2 sequences are KGHSH and LQKENI. In nucleotides, the CDR3 is TGTGCCAGCTCACCCCCGACTAGCGGCACCTACAATGAGCAGTTCTTC. Its protein is CASSPPTSGTYNEQFF. Full variable domain (missing parts from reference TRBV18 and TRBJ2-1): NAGVMQNPRHLVRRRGQEARLRCSPMKGHSHVYWYRQLPEEGLKFMVYLQKENIIDESGMPKERFSAEFPKEGPSILRIQQVVRGDSAAYFCASSPPTSGTYNEQFFGPGTRLTVL.

This clone is a singleton in its sample. The chain employs TRBV3-1 (or the pseudogene TRBV3-2) and TRBJ1-3, with D hard to call. The CDR3 loop spans 17 amino acids. V lost 4 bases to trimming and J lost 0 bases, with 16 bases between them. Germline V gene sequence: CDR1 LGHDT, CDR2 YNNKEL (reference sequence). The CDR3 DNA sequence: TGTGCCAGCAGCCTGGAGGATAGTAAGAGCTCTGGAAACACCATATATTTT. Translated: CASSLEDSKSSGNTIYF.

The V and J genes are TRBV5-4 and TRBJ2-5, with D perhaps TRBD1 (5 bases). Germline CDR1 and CDR2: SGHNT and YYREEE (reference sequence). The V end lost 1 base, the J end lost 5 bases, and 18 bases lay between the germline ends. The CDR3 length is 16 residues. CDR3 sequence reads: CASSLSREASKETQYF. CDR3 DNA: TGTGCCAGCAGCTTGTCCAGGGAAGCAAGCAAGGAGACCCAGTACTTC.

The count of this clone is one. V usage is TRBV4-1 and J usage is TRBJ2-3; the D gene is possibly TRBD2 (5 bases). V lost 1 base and J 1 base, leaving 15 bases between the germline ends. This CDR3 has 17 residues. Germline assignment: CDR1 MGHRA and CDR2 YSYEKL. The CDR3 sequence: CASSQAHRGGGTDTQYF. In DNA form, the CDR3 reads TGCGCCAGCAGCCAAGCCCACCGCGGAGGCGGCACAGATACGCAGTATTTT.

This clone appeared a single time. This chain connects TRBV7-9 to TRBJ2-7, with TRBD2 identical over 9 bases. The CDR3 totals 15 residues. V dropped 4 bases and J dropped 0; count of bases not matched to a gene: 4. The V gene's germline CDR1 is SEHNR and CDR2 FQNEAQ (reference sequence). CDR3 sequence: CASSSGLALSYEQYF. In DNA, the CDR3 is TGTGCCAGCAGCTCGGGACTAGCCCTCTCCTACGAGCAGTACTTC. The whole variable domain, filled in from reference TRBV7-9 and TRBJ2-7, reads DTGVSQNPRHKITKRGQNVTFRCDPISEHNRLYWYRQTLGQGPEFLTYFQNEAQLEKSRLLSDRFSAERPKGSFSTLEIQRTEQGDSAMYLCASSSGLALSYEQYFGPGTRLTVT.

This chain uses TRBV29-1 with TRBJ2-3, with D unclear. Trimming removed 8 bases at V and 2 bases at J, with 23 bases between. This CDR3 has 16 residues. Germline loops: CDR1 SQVTM, CDR2 ANQGSEA. CDR3 DNA: TGCAGCATTCGTCCCTCTTACGCCGGTTCCACAGATACGCAGTATTTT. It codes for CSIRPSYAGSTDTQYF.